The present TCR beta chain was sequenced within a study of shared clonotypes between healthy human individuals. Generated by immunoSEQ multiplex PCR, the TCRdb table keeps only in-frame clones and is missing some. The sample consists of around 2.1 million clones, 85% to 95% of them appearing once. CDR1 and CDR2 (germline): LGHNA, YSLEER. The CDR3 extends over 17 amino acids. V gave up 1 base and J gave up 6 bases, with 21 bases separating them. It was CD45RO-negative cells, positively selected for CCR7, that made up naive CD8 cells, with terminally differentiated effector memory CD45RA+ cells excluded.

This clonotype was obtained from a man aged 18 to 35 in good health. Some clones in this sample may be carry-over from other donors' samples. The sequenced material came from naive CD8+ T cells from PBMCs. The rearrangement links TRBV4-3 to TRBJ1-2, with D possibly being TRBD1 (5 bases). CDR3 residues: CASSQAYSGGTVDGYTF. The DNA of the CDR3 is TGCGCCAGCAGCCAAGCATATTCCGGGGGGACCGTGGATGGCTACACCTTC.